One sample yielded the 8 T cell receptor beta chains listed below, sequenced in a study of early T cells in non-severe SARS-CoV-2 infection. TCRdb itself ran the 5' RACE reads through MiXCR, one entry per CDR3 protein. The data show about 77,000 distinct CDR3 sequences, over 8.5% seen once. The sequencing sample was made of whole blood. The receptors shown here come from an adult who was a healthcare worker with PCR-confirmed SARS-CoV-2 infection or an uninfected control (not recorded which).

This clonotype is medium-sized in the sample. The chain employs TRBV3-1 and TRBJ2-5; the D gene is possibly TRBD1 (5 bases). In germline, CDR1 is LGHDT, CDR2 YNNKEL (reference sequence). This CDR3 comprises 14 residues. V was trimmed by 1 base and J by 5 bases, leaving 11 bases between them. CDR3 residues: CASSQGTPSETQYF. In DNA form, the CDR3 reads TGTGCCAGCAGCCAAGGGACACCCAGTGAGACCCAGTACTTC.

This clonotype was seen a few times. CDR3 coding DNA: TGCGCCAGCAGCTTTGTTAGCCCCGCTGATAGCAATCAGCCCCAGCATTTT. Its translation is CASSFVSPADSNQPQHF. The V call is TRBV5-1, the J call TRBJ1-5; D is ambiguous. CDR3 length: 17 residues. Trimming shortened V by 2 bases and J by 0 bases, and 15 bases separated the two germline ends. Looked up from germline, CDR1 is SGHRS and CDR2 is YFSETQ.

This clonotype has a count of ten or more. This rearrangement joins TRBV28 to TRBJ1-5; unclear D gene. Germline V gene lookup returns CDR1 MDHEN and CDR2 SYDVKM. Trimming removed 0 bases from V and 0 bases from J, with 6 bases in between. The CDR3 has 15 amino acids. The CDR3 reads CASSLWGSSNQPQHF. As DNA, the CDR3 is TGTGCCAGCAGTTTATGGGGATCTAGCAATCAGCCCCAGCATTTT.

The chain has TRBV27 and TRBJ2-3, with unresolved D. Trimming removed 5 bases from V and 0 bases from J, with 12 bases in between. This CDR3 is 15 amino acids long. Germline CDR1 MNHEY, CDR2 SMNVEV (reference sequence). The CDR3 sequence: CASSPLGSSTDTQYF. CDR3 bases: TGTGCCAGCAGTCCCCTAGGGTCCAGCACAGATACGCAGTATTTT.

This clonotype was seen repeatedly, ten times or more. The chain links TRBV6-2 or TRBV6-3 to TRBJ1-1; D is ambiguous. Trimming shortened V by 7 bases and J by 1 base, and 16 bases separated the two germline ends. The CDR3 runs 15 residues. Per the germline V gene, CDR1 is MNHEY and CDR2 is SVGEGT. The CDR3 sequence: CASKDRSARNTEAFF. The CDR3 DNA reads TGTGCCAGCAAGGATCGGAGCGCCAGGAACACTGAAGCTTTCTTT.

V and J are TRBV20-1 and TRBJ2-7, with D perhaps TRBD2 (6 bases). The CDR3 is 14 amino acids. The V gene lost 3 bases and the J gene lost 1 base, with 13 bases spanning the gap. Germline V gives CDR1 DFQATT, CDR2 SNEGSKA (reference sequence). Here the CDR3 DNA reads TGCAGTGCTAGGGAGGGGCTAGCTTCCTACGAGCAGTACTTC. Amino acids: CSAREGLASYEQYF.

This chain uses TRBV9 with TRBJ2-3; D possibly corresponds to TRBD2 (6 bases). Trimming took off 0 bases at V and 8 bases at J, with 25 bases between the two ends. Germline CDR1 is SGDLS and CDR2 is YYNGEE. CDR3 length equals 18 residues. The CDR3 protein is CASSVDPMDYQILGTQYF. CDR3 sequence (DNA): TGTGCCAGCAGCGTAGATCCGATGGACTACCAAATCCTGGGTACGCAGTATTTT.

The chain has TRBV28 and TRBJ2-3, with D possibly matching TRBD2 (6 bases). V was cut by 2 bases and J by 0 bases, with 12 bases left in between. CDR1 is MDHEN, CDR2 SYDVKM, per germline. The CDR3 sequence is 16 residues long. The CDR3 sequence is CASSLGASASTDTQYF. The CDR3 DNA sequence: TGTGCCAGCAGTTTAGGGGCTAGCGCTAGCACAGATACGCAGTATTTT.